The TCR beta chain under discussion was sequenced for a study of cytomegalovirus exposure and HLA in healthy donors (dated by TCRdb to about 2017). For context, the study as a whole: An earlier analysis of roughly 630 of the donors reported 250 to 300 Gb of sequence data and more than 90 million unique TCR beta sequences from about 200 million T cells. An early release covering roughly 600 HLA-typed donors comprised about 320 gigabases of sequencing data and around 80 million unique TCR sequences. Of the roughly 420 genotyped donors, 81% were placed in the genetic ancestry cluster associated with self-reported Caucasian donors. The study was designed to test whether signatures of past pathogen exposure could be identified by cataloging public T cell receptors. The T cell repertoires of around 730 subjects were profiled by immunosequencing and related to cytomegalovirus serostatus. Besides the first cohort of approximately 670 subjects, a separate validation cohort made up of around 120 different subjects was used. To predict cytomegalovirus infection status, the study combined high-throughput TCR immunosequencing, statistical association of individual TCRs with disease status, and machine learning. A later analysis re-analyzed previously published TCR beta repertoires from approximately 700 donors and added high-resolution HLA genotyping to study TCR occurrence patterns. The later analysis used no new phenotypic data to find candidate immune exposures, relying instead on TCR beta sequences and their occurrence across donors. An earlier analysis of about 620 of the donors applied high-throughput TCR beta sequencing to assess whether each TCR beta V gene segment acted as functional or pseudogenic. Alongside the repertoire data, information on donor age, sex, ethnicity and CMV serostatus was compiled. Genome-wide SNP genotypes for about 60% of the 666 donors were used in a later genetic analysis, which treated that subset as a discovery cohort. All discovery cohort repertoires had been generated using a single sequencing platform. HLA typing included class I and class II loci at four-digit resolution. Typing coverage varied by locus: roughly 620-640 donors for A, B, C, DRB1 and DQB1; about 520 for DQA1; over 600 for DPA1; some 470 for DPB1. Four to six DR-DQ haplotypes were handled as single units for association and clustering, since linkage in the cohort was strong. Among roughly 370 genotyped donors of the cohort, an average of about 240,000 unique TCR beta nucleotide sequences were sequenced per donor, about a sixth of them non-productive. Broad study findings and their caveats: According to a later analysis, most CMV-associated TCR beta chains appeared to be HLA-restricted, and the HLA associations seemed to be driven largely by CMV exposure. The presence/absence analyses assumed that sequencing depth was roughly uniform across donors, and that assumption may not be true. Across donors, most TCR sequences were observed very rarely, whereas some public TCRs were present in many individuals. In a later analysis, about 16,000 TCR beta sequences were associated with specific HLA alleles at a false discovery rate of 0.05. It was suggested by the authors that the approach could potentially be generalized to other disease states and immunological phenotypes. Because HLA typing was unavailable for some donors at each locus, only the typed subset was used in association tests. The study gave a list of 150 to 200 TCR beta chains associated with cytomegalovirus. In both the original and validation cohorts, the classifier was reported to diagnose cytomegalovirus status with high specificity and sensitivity. Because counts were too low, 15 to 20 rarely observed V segments, including chromosome 9 orphons, were excluded from the earlier analysis of fewer than 650 of the donors. A later analysis reported that several top co-occurrence clusters appeared linked to parvovirus B19, influenza, CMV and Epstein-Barr virus. Because the 87-base-pair reads could not distinguish some IMGT-functional V segments, including TRBV6-2 and TRBV6-3, those segments were excluded. A further reported finding was that TCR beta sequences accurately predicted the HLA-A and HLA-B alleles for most subjects in the first cohort. In a later genetic analysis, a missense DCLRE1C variant was associated with V-gene and J-gene trimming of TCR beta chains, and the association was replicated in an independent cohort. When HLA alleles, especially DR and DQ, strongly co-occurred, TCR associations were difficult to assign to individual alleles. A few of the identified cytomegalovirus-associated TCR beta chains were confirmed in vitro to be specific for cytomegalovirus antigens. In a later analysis, HLA-associated TCR beta chains showed more clonal expansion and lower generation probabilities than non-associated chains that were equally common. Only TCR beta chains were sequenced in this cohort, and the absence of alpha or paired-chain data limited detectable features. Correlated functional status among segregating V segments might reflect linkage disequilibrium, but an unknown experimental factor could not be ruled out. Immune exposure information for the cohort was limited to CMV serostatus. According to a later analysis, TCR association rates differed among HLA loci, with DRB1 alleles showing the most associated TCRs and HLA-C alleles showing the fewest. Compared with the approximately 700-donor mean, donors in an Asian-associated ancestry cluster had fewer N-insertions in productive TCRs, according to a later genetic analysis. In an earlier analysis of more than 500 of the donors, most TCR beta V segments appeared in productive rearrangements about 87% or about 30% of the time, broadly matching IMGT annotations. A group of highly shared sequence variants was considered likely to be a technical artifact of the sequencing pipeline.

The cohort was made up of several hundred healthy bone marrow donors. At the time of sampling, every cohort member was nominally healthy, though immune exposures that went unrecorded were likely present. The donor tested CMV seronegative and was one of the 352 seronegative cohort members. Every donor gave a peripheral blood sample, and the peripheral blood mononuclear cells from that sample were used for TCR beta sequencing. The Qiagen DNeasy Blood Extraction Kit was used to extract genomic DNA from the blood cell samples. As encoded in the germline V gene (reference sequence), CDR1 is LNHNV while CDR2 is YYDKDF. From its cysteine to its phenylalanine, the CDR3 spans 15 amino acids. Of the read, only the CDR3 DNA is kept; its 45 bases are in frame from base 1. Trimming takes 4 bases from V and 5 bases from J, and the germline ends sit 17 bases apart. Library preparation employed the immunoSEQ multiplex PCR assay. The multiplex PCR relied on a mix of 60 forward primers for TCR Vbeta segments and 13 reverse primers for TCR Jbeta segments. The CDR3 region of rearranged TCR beta genes was amplified from genomic DNA with a multiplex PCR assay. The amplified TCR beta libraries were sequenced on the Illumina HiSeq System as 87-base-pair reads. Processing in the source paper ran as follows. In a later analysis, roughly 80 million unique TCR beta chains were counted across the 500 to 850 repertoires, and roughly 10 million of these chains were shared by at least two donors. A nearest-neighbor algorithm error-corrected the raw reads and collapsed the reads into unique sequences, merging closely related sequences to remove PCR and sequencing errors. To assign V, D and J gene segments, CDR3 sequences were aligned to IMGT reference sequences. Each retained sequence needed at least a six-nucleotide match to both a V gene segment and a J gene segment. Rearrangements were called productive when the CDR3 lacked stop codons and stayed in frame with V and J; all others were non-productive. Following IMGT convention, CDR3 was defined as the stretch from the second conserved V-encoded cysteine to the conserved J-encoded phenylalanine. In an earlier analysis of around 570 of the donors, sequences lacking an unambiguous match to a single V gene segment were excluded. In an earlier analysis of around 600 of the donors, V segments were called functional above 56.7% productive rearrangements and were called segregating when the between-donor standard deviation exceeded 5%. A statistical classification framework was developed to diagnose cytomegalovirus status using the catalog of TCR beta chain sequences. V and J gene assignment, in a later analysis, came from comparing TCR nucleotide sequences with IMGT/GENE-DB human TR gene sequences. The TCRdist pipeline was used in a later analysis to assign CDR3 sequences and most-parsimonious VDJ recombination scenarios. In a later analysis, each TCR beta chain was defined by its CDR3 amino acid sequence together with its V-gene family, and reads lacking a unique V-gene family were excluded. In a later analysis, approximately 640 highly shared, low-generation-probability nucleotide sequences were removed to address suspected cross-contamination and a sequencing artifact. A later analysis calculated a clonal expansion index for each public chain from normalized within-repertoire ranks of inferred template counts. A later analysis computed generation probabilities with a VDJ recombination model fitted to out-of-frame rearrangements, and checked the results against IGoR. In a later analysis, TCR-TCR, TCR-HLA and TCR-CMV co-occurrence was scored with hypergeometric tests, and a repertoire-size bias correction was applied to TCR pairs. In a later analysis, false discovery rates were estimated by permuting HLA or CMV assignments 20 times. A later analysis grouped co-occurring TCRs with DBSCAN, adding TCRdist sequence similarity when clustering within HLA-allele-positive subsets. Repertoires with fewer than 30,000 or more than 120,000 public chains were left out of co-occurrence clustering, as were four to six repertoires with anomalous nucleotide sharing. TCRdb carries this immuneACCESS record with in-frame sequences only. Its versions omit some clonotypes, under half of them owing to an unresolved V gene in the studies checked, with the rest unexplained. V and J calls and clone size are copied from that table; D and trimming were computed from the DNA. Here the sample has about 190,000 clones; around 85% occur a single time. Around 2% of the sample rests with the top ten.

Turning to this clone: Its antigen target is currently unknown. Per-base quality was not reported, and no clone a single base away is much larger than it.

This TCR was recovered from a man younger than 35 in good health and CMV-seronegative. The sequenced sample consisted of PBMCs. The sequence is built from TRBV15 and TRBJ2-5; TRBD1 could be the D gene, as 5 bases match. In nucleotides, the sequence is TGTGCCACCAGCACCCCAACAGGAATTCGCGAGACCCAGTACTTC. Its protein is CATSTPTGIRETQYF.